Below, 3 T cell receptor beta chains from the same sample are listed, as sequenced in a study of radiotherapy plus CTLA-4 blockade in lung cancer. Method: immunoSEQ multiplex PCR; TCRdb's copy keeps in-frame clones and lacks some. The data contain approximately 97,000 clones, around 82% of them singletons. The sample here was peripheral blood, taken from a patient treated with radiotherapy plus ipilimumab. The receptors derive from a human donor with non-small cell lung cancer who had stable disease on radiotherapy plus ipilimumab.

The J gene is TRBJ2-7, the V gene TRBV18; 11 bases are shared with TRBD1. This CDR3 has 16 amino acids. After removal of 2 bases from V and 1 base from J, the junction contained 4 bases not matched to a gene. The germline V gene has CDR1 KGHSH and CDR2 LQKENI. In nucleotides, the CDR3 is TGTGCCAGCTCACCAAGGACAGGGGGCAGTTCCTACGAGCAGTACTTC. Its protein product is CASSPRTGGSSYEQYF.

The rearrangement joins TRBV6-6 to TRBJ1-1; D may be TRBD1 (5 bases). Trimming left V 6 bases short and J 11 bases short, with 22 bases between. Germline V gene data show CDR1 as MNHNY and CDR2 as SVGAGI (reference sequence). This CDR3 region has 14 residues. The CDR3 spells CASRQTSLRDAAFF. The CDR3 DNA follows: TGTGCCAGCAGGCAGACATCCCTGAGGGACGCGGCTTTCTTT.

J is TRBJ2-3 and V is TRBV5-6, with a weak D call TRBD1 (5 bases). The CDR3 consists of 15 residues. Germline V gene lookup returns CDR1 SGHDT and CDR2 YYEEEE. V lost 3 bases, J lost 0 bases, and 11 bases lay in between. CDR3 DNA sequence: TGTGCCAGCAGCTACCGGACATTTAGCACAGATACGCAGTATTTT. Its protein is CASSYRTFSTDTQYF.